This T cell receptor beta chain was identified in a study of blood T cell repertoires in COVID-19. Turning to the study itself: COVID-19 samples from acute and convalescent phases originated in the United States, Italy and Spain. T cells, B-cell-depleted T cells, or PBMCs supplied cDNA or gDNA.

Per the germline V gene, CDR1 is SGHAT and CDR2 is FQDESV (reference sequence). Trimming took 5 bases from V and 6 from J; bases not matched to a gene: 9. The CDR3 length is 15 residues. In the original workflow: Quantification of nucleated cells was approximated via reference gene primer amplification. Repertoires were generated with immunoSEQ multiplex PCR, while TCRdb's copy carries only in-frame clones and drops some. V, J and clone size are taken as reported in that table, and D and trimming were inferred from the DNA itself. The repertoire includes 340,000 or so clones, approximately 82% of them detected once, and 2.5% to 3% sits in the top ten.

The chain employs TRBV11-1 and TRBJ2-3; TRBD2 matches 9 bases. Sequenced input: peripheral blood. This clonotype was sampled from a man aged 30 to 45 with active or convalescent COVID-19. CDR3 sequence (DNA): TGTGCCAGCAGCCCGCGGGGGGGACTCCGCGATACGCAGTATTTT. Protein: CASSPRGGLRDTQYF. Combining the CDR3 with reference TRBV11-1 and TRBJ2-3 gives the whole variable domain EAEVAQSPRYKITEKSQAVAFWCDPISGHATLYWYRQILGQGPELLVQFQDESVVDDSQLPKDRFSAERLKGVDSTLKIQPAELGDSAMYLCASSPRGGLRDTQYFGPGTRLTVL.